The next 30 T cell receptor beta chains were all read from a single sample in a study of T-cell memory formation after mild COVID-19. TCRdb called the 5' RACE reads again in MiXCR, with one record for every CDR3 protein. Among a few hundred thousand distinct CDR3 sequences, roughly 8.2% were seen once, and the ten largest hold under 25%. Source material: PBMCs or a T cell subset sorted from them (not recorded which). Receptors were obtained from a man younger than 35 who had mild COVID-19 (a few samples of this study predate the infection). Cell type and time point are not known.

This clonotype was picked up a small number of times. The genes are TRBV6-5 and TRBJ2-5, with 10 bases aligning to TRBD2. The CDR3 loop spans 15 amino acids. Germline V gene data show CDR1 as MNHEY and CDR2 as SVGAGI. The ends lost 2 bases at V and 5 bases at J; junction bases unmatched: 5. CDR3 DNA: TGTGCCAGCAGTTACGGCACTAGCGGGGAGGAGACCCAGTACTTC. This sequence encodes CASSYGTSGEETQYF.

This clonotype was detected ten times or more. This sequence joins TRBV9 and TRBJ2-1; 10 bases are shared with TRBD2. The J segment lost 6 bases and the V segment lost 1 base, leaving 10 bases of the junction unmatched. This CDR3 contains 17 residues. Per the germline V gene, CDR1 is SGDLS and CDR2 is YYNGEE. CDR3 nucleotide sequence: TGTGCCAGCAGCGTACCCCGAGCGGGGGGGCTTGGCAATGAGCAGTTCTTC. Amino acid sequence: CASSVPRAGGLGNEQFF.

The J gene is TRBJ1-5, the V gene TRBV2; D is uncertain. CDR1 is SNHLY and CDR2 is FYNNEI in the germline V gene. V was pared by 6 bases and J by 2 bases, with 14 bases between. This CDR3 region has 15 residues. The chain's CDR3 is CASRRTADRNQPQHF. The CDR3 DNA reads as TGTGCCAGCAGGAGGACGGCCGATCGCAATCAGCCCCAGCATTTT.

This clonotype was picked up a small number of times. J is TRBJ2-7 and V is TRBV5-1; 8 bases align to TRBD1. J gave up 3 bases and V 4 bases, and 0 bases lay outside the gene matches. The CDR3 has 12 amino acids. Germline CDR1 and CDR2: SGHRS and YFSETQ. The CDR3 loop reads CASSGTGYEQYF. CDR3 nucleotides: TGCGCCAGCAGCGGGACAGGCTACGAGCAGTACTTC.

In its sample, this clonotype was seen a few times. J is TRBJ1-1 and V is TRBV15; D not certain. The CDR3 loop spans 13 amino acids. From germline, CDR1 is LNHNV and CDR2 YYDKDF (reference sequence). Trimming stripped 4 bases from V and 4 bases from J, with 10 bases between. CDR3 residues: CATSIPMGTEAFF. CDR3 nucleotides: TGTGCCACCAGCATACCGATGGGCACTGAAGCTTTCTTT.

This clonotype was observed a handful of times. In DNA form, the CDR3 reads TGTGCCAGCAGCCAAGGGCAGGGAGGCACAGATACGCAGTATTTT. Encoded protein: CASSQGQGGTDTQYF. V usage is TRBV3-1 and J usage is TRBJ2-3; the D call may be TRBD1 or TRBD2 (5 bases each). The CDR3 runs 15 residues. The V gene's germline CDR1 is LGHDT and CDR2 YNNKEL (reference sequence). V shed 1 base and J shed 1 base, with 9 bases lying between them.

This clonotype was recorded at least ten times. The chain recombines TRBV7-2 with TRBJ2-1; 13 bases line up with TRBD2. Trimming cost V 5 bases and J 4 bases; bases outside gene matches: 8. CDR1 and CDR2 from the germline V gene are SGHTA and FQGNSA. CDR3 length: 17 residues. Here the CDR3 reads CASSLNPTSGGYNEQFF. The CDR3 coding sequence is TGTGCCAGCAGCCTGAATCCGACTAGCGGGGGGTACAATGAGCAGTTCTTC.

This clonotype appeared once. The chain couples TRBV5-1 to TRBJ2-5; 12 bases fit TRBD2. The V segment lost 3 bases and the J segment 7 bases; nucleotides outside the gene matches: 4. The CDR3 runs 14 residues. CDR1 and CDR2 (germline): SGHRS, YFSETQ. CDR3 nucleotide sequence: TGCGCCAGCAGCTCCGGACTAGCGGGATCGACCCAGTACTTC. Its translation is CASSSGLAGSTQYF. Based on the CDR3 plus reference TRBV5-1 and TRBJ2-5, the full variable domain is KAGVTQTPRYLIKTRGQQVTLSCSPISGHRSVSWYQQTPGQGLQFLFEYFSETQRNKGNFPGRFSGRQFSNSRSEMNVSTLELGDSALYLCASSSGLAGSTQYFGPGTRLLVL.

This clonotype was recorded many times. The chain couples TRBV7-2 to TRBJ2-2, with 9 bases fitting TRBD2. Germline CDR1 and CDR2: SGHTA and FQGNSA. CDR3 size: 15 residues. V was clipped by 0 bases and J by 8 bases; unmatched bases: 4. The CDR3 protein is CASSLASSGIGELFF. The DNA for the CDR3 is TGTGCCAGCAGCTTAGCGTCTAGCGGGATAGGGGAGCTGTTTTTT.

This clonotype was detected a few times. The rearrangement joins TRBV7-3 to TRBJ2-1; tentatively, D is TRBD2 (6 bases). Looked up from germline, CDR1 is SGHTA and CDR2 is FQGTGA. V was clipped by 0 bases and J by 3 bases, with 9 bases between them. The length of the CDR3 is 15 residues. CDR3 bases: TGTGCCAGCAGCTTAACGGGGGGTAACTACAATGAGCAGTTCTTC. It is translated as CASSLTGGNYNEQFF.

With regard to this clonotype: A much larger clone is a single base away; this may be a read error. The chain joins TRBV11-2 to TRBJ1-2, with D perhaps matching TRBD1 (5 bases). The CDR3 runs 15 residues. From germline, CDR1 is SGHAT and CDR2 FQNNGV. The CDR3 loop is CASSSADSDNCGYTF. The CDR3 DNA is TGTGCCAGCAGCTCGGCCGACAGTGACAACTGTGGCTACACCTTC.

This chain links TRBV5-1 with TRBJ2-1; no clear D gene. Germline V lookup: CDR1 SGHRS, CDR2 YFSETQ. Trimming took 2 bases from V and 9 from J, leaving 9 bases between them. There are 12 residues in the CDR3. The CDR3 here is CASSFPVGEQFF. The CDR3 nucleotides read TGCGCCAGCAGCTTCCCAGTCGGTGAGCAGTTCTTC.

In its sample, this clonotype was seen many times. The V call is TRBV19, the J call TRBJ1-5; 10 nucleotides align to TRBD1. J was trimmed by 2 bases and V by 5 bases; bases with no gene match: 3. CDR3 length: 15 residues. Germline lookup yields CDR1 LNHDA and CDR2 SQIVND (reference sequence). The CDR3, as DNA: TGTGCCAGTAGTCGGACAGGGGGAGGCAATCAGCCCCAGCATTTT. Residues: CASSRTGGGNQPQHF.

The V call is TRBV5-1, the J call TRBJ1-4, with a tentative D call TRBD1 (6 bases). This CDR3 spans 15 amino acids. Between the trimmed V and J ends, which lost 0 bases and 3 bases, there was a span of 9 bases. Germline V gives CDR1 SGHRS, CDR2 YFSETQ. The CDR3 loop is CASSLDRVANEKLFF. The CDR3 DNA reads TGCGCCAGCAGCTTGGACAGGGTTGCTAATGAAAAACTGTTTTTT.

This chain links TRBV24-1 with TRBJ2-5; D gene ambiguous. Between the trimmed V and J ends, which lost 4 bases and 5 bases, there was a span of 10 bases. The CDR3 totals 13 residues. Germline V gene data show CDR1 as KGHDR and CDR2 as SFDVKD. The CDR3 reads CATSEGQGETQYF. CDR3 coding DNA: TGTGCCACCAGTGAAGGCCAAGGGGAGACCCAGTACTTC.

The chain combines TRBV2 with TRBJ2-3; 9 nucleotides line up with TRBD1. The germline V gene has CDR1 SNHLY and CDR2 FYNNEI. This CDR3 region has 13 residues. V lost 9 bases and J lost 3; bases outside the gene matches: 4. Here the CDR3 reads CARRDRATDTQYF. CDR3 coding DNA: TGTGCCAGGAGGGACAGGGCAACAGATACGCAGTATTTT.

V gene TRBV18 combines with J gene TRBJ1-1; the D gene is possibly TRBD1 (6 bases). This CDR3 is 14 amino acids long. V lost 2 bases to trimming and J lost 9 bases, with 16 bases between them. The germline gives CDR1 KGHSH, CDR2 LQKENI. In nucleotides, the CDR3 is TGTGCCAGCTCACCAACGGGAAGACAGGCGAAAGCTTTCTTT. Encoded protein: CASSPTGRQAKAFF.

The chain recombines TRBV27 with TRBJ2-1; unclear D gene. V lost 8 bases and J 0 bases, leaving 8 bases between the germline ends. CDR3 length: 13 residues. Germline V gives CDR1 MNHEY, CDR2 SMNVEV (reference sequence). CDR3 nucleotide sequence: TGTGCCAGCCGCAAACGCTCCTACAATGAGCAGTTCTTC. This gives the protein CASRKRSYNEQFF.

This clonotype occurred many times. V is TRBV7-3 and J is TRBJ2-1; possible D gene TRBD1, 6 bases. CDR1 is SGHTA, CDR2 FQGTGA, per germline. The V end lost 2 bases, the J end lost 6 bases, and 14 bases lay between the germline ends. The CDR3 is 15 residues long. The CDR3 DNA is TGTGCCAGCAGCTTAGGCACAGGGTGGGTCAATGAGCAGTTCTTC. The encoded protein is CASSLGTGWVNEQFF.

This clonotype was picked up many times. The CDR3 is CASALAGGPDEQFF. The CDR3 DNA follows: TGTGCCAGCGCACTAGCGGGGGGGCCCGATGAGCAGTTCTTC. The J gene is TRBJ2-1, the V gene TRBV12-3 or TRBV12-4; 13 bases map to TRBD2. This CDR3 contains 14 residues. V shed 8 bases and J 8 bases; nucleotides not matched to a gene: 6.

This clonotype was seen only a few times. This sequence joins TRBV29-1 and TRBJ2-5; 7 positions agree with TRBD1. The CDR3 is 13 amino acids. Germline CDR1 SQVTM, CDR2 ANQGSEA. V lost 4 bases and J lost 5; bases outside the gene matches: 7. CDR3 region: CSVVQGFGETQYF. CDR3 DNA: TGCAGCGTTGTACAGGGGTTCGGGGAGACCCAGTACTTC.

The gene calls are TRBV12-3 or TRBV12-4 and TRBJ2-5; TRBD2 is a possible D gene (7 bases). There are 17 residues in the CDR3. V lost 3 bases to trimming and J lost 5 bases, with 22 bases between them. The CDR3 nucleotides read TGTGCCAGCAGTTTTGGGGAGGGGGGGGCCCTCGGGGAGACCCAGTACTTC. It specifies CASSFGEGGALGETQYF.

In this sample, this clonotype turned up a few times. The V and J genes are TRBV7-6 and TRBJ2-2; no reliable D call. Germline-derived CDR1 and CDR2 are SGHVS and FNYEAQ. Trimming took off 1 base at V and 4 bases at J, with 13 bases between the two ends. The CDR3 is made up of 16 amino acids. This chain's CDR3 is CASSLGSRDFTGELFF. The CDR3 DNA sequence: TGTGCCAGCAGCTTAGGCTCCAGAGATTTCACCGGGGAGCTGTTTTTT.

This clonotype was observed a few times. The rearrangement links TRBV21-1 to TRBJ2-5; TRBD2 was called by the table and not checked on the DNA. TRBV21-1 is labeled a pseudogene. This CDR3 is 15 amino acids long. This CDR3 reads CASSNRHQRQETQYF. The CDR3 DNA sequence: TGTGCCAGCAGCAATCGGCACCAGCGCCAAGAGACCCAGTACTTC.

This clonotype was counted only a few times. The rearrangement links TRBV6-1 to TRBJ2-3, with D unclear. The CDR3 has 12 amino acids. Trimming left V 8 bases short and J 6 bases short, with 12 bases between. The germline gives CDR1 MNHNS, CDR2 SASEGT. The CDR3 spells CASEIRTDTQYF. DNA of the CDR3: TGTGCCAGCGAAATCCGGACGGATACGCAGTATTTT.

This chain links TRBV4-3 with TRBJ1-2; TRBD1 agrees at 9 bases. This CDR3 comprises 17 residues. Germline values: CDR1 LGHNA, CDR2 YSLEER. V lost 0 bases to trimming and J lost 4 bases; unmatched junction nucleotides: 9. The CDR3 DNA is TGCGCCAGCAGCCAAGATACCCTTACAGGGGGCCTCTATGGCTACACCTTC. It codes for CASSQDTLTGGLYGYTF.

The gene calls are TRBV4-3 and TRBJ1-6; D not resolved. Germline CDR1 is LGHNA and CDR2 is YSLEER. The germline V and J ends were trimmed by 0 bases and 1 base, with 7 bases remaining between them. This CDR3 has 16 residues. CDR3 in DNA: TGCGCCAGCAGCCAAGATATGGGTTCCTATAATTCACCCCTCCACTTT. Its translation: CASSQDMGSYNSPLHF.

This clonotype was seen a handful of times. In DNA form, the CDR3 reads TGCGCCAGCAGTCGACTAGCGGGGGCATCCTACGAGCAGTACTTC. This codes for CASSRLAGASYEQYF. The chain employs TRBV5-1 and TRBJ2-7, with 12 bases aligning to TRBD2. CDR3 length: 15 amino acids. Per germline, CDR1 SGHRS and CDR2 YFSETQ. V shed 5 bases and J 1 base; nucleotides not matched to a gene: 4.

The sample holds many counts of this clonotype. V is TRBV28 and J is TRBJ2-6; D not certain. From germline, CDR1 is MDHEN and CDR2 SYDVKM. The CDR3 spans 15 residues. V lost 3 bases to trimming and J lost 2 bases, with 8 bases between them. The CDR3 sequence is CASSLPETGANVLTF. The DNA of the CDR3 is TGTGCCAGCAGTTTGCCAGAAACTGGGGCCAACGTCCTGACTTTC.

This clonotype was detected ten times or more. The V gene is TRBV10-3, the J gene TRBJ2-5, with D possibly being TRBD1 (5 bases). CDR1 and CDR2 from the germline V gene are ENHRY and SYGVKD. This CDR3 comprises 12 residues. V lost 6 bases and J lost 2, with 7 bases in between. This CDR3 reads CAIRDKQETQYF. In DNA form, the CDR3 reads TGTGCCATCAGGGACAAACAAGAGACCCAGTACTTC.